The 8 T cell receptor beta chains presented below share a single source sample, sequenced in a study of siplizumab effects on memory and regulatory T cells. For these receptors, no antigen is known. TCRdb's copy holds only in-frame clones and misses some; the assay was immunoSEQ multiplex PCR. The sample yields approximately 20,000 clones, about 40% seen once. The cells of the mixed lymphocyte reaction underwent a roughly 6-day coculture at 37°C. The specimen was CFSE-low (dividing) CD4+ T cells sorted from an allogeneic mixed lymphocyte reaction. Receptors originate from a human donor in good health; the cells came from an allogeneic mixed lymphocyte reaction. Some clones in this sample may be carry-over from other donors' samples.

CDR3 bases: TGTGCCAGCACCCCGACAGGGGGCGGTGGCTACACCTTC. Amino acids: CASTPTGGGGYTF. This chain links TRBV6-1 with TRBJ1-2, with 10 positions matching TRBD1. CDR3 length: 13 residues. Germline trimming cut 7 bases from V and 7 bases from J; bases unmatched to any gene: 6. Germline V gene lookup returns CDR1 MNHNS and CDR2 SASEGT.

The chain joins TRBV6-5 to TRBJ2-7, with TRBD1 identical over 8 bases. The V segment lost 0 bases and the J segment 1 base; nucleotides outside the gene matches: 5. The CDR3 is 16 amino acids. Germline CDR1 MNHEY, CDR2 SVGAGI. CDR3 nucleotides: TGTGCCAGCAGTTACTCGGCTACAGGGGGGTCCTACGAGCAGTACTTC. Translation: CASSYSATGGSYEQYF.

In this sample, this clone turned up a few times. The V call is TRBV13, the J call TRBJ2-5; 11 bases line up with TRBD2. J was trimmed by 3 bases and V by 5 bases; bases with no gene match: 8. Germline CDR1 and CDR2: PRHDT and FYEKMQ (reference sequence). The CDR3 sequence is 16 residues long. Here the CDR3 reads CASSRKTSGTKETQYF. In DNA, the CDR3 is TGTGCCAGCAGCCGTAAGACTAGCGGGACCAAAGAGACCCAGTACTTC.

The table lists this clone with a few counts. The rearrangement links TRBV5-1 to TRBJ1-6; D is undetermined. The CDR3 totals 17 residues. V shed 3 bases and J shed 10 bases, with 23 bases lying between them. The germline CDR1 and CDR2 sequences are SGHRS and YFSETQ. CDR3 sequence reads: CASSSQLTPLSSSPLHF. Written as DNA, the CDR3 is TGCGCCAGCAGCTCTCAATTGACTCCCCTCTCTTCATCACCCCTCCACTTT. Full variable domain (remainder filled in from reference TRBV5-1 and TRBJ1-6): KAGVTQTPRYLIKTRGQQVTLSCSPISGHRSVSWYQQTPGQGLQFLFEYFSETQRNKGNFPGRFSGRQFSNSRSEMNVSTLELGDSALYLCASSSQLTPLSSSPLHFGNGTRLTVT.

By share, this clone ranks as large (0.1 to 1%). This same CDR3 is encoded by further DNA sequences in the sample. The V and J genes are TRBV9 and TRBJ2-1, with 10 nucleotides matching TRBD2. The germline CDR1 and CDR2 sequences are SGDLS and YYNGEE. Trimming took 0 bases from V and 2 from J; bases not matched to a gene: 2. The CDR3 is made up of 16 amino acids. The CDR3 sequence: CASSVGTSGAYNEQFF. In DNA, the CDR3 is TGTGCCAGCAGCGTAGGAACTAGCGGGGCCTACAATGAGCAGTTCTTC. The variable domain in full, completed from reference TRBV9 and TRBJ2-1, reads DSGVTQTPKHLITATGQRVTLRCSPRSGDLSVYWYQQSLDQGLQFLIQYYNGEERAKGNILERFSAQQFPDLHSELNLSSLELGDSALYFCASSVGTSGAYNEQFFGPGTRLTVL.

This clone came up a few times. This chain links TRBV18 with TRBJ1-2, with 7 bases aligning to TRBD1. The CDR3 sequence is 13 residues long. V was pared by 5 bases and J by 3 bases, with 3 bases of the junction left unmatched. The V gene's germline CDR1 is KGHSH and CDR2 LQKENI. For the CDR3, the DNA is TGTGCCAGCTCAGACGGGACAGACTATGGCTACACCTTC. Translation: CASSDGTDYGYTF.

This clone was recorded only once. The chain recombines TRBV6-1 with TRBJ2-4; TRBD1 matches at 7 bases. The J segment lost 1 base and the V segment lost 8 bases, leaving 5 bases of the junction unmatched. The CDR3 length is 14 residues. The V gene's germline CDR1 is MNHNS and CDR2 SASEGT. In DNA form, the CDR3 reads TGTGCCAGCGGGACAGAAGCGGCCAAAAACATTCAGTACTTC. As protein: CASGTEAAKNIQYF.

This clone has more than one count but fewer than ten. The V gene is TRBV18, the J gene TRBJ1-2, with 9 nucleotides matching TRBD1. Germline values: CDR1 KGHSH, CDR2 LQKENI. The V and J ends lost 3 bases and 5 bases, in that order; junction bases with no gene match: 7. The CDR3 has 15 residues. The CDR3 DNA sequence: TGTGCCAGCTCACCGGCGGACAGGGGTGGATATGGCTACACCTTC. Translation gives CASSPADRGGYGYTF. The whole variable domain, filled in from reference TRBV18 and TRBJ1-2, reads NAGVMQNPRHLVRRRGQEARLRCSPMKGHSHVYWYRQLPEEGLKFMVYLQKENIIDESGMPKERFSAEFPKEGPSILRIQQVVRGDSAAYFCASSPADRGGYGYTFGSGTRLTVV.